A selection of T cell receptor beta chains follows, all from one sample in a study of Ad26.COV2.S vaccination and SARS-CoV-2 variants. Clones were read by immunoSEQ multiplex PCR, and TCRdb kept only the in-frame ones, dropping some. Counted here are approximately 480,000 clones, around nine tenths occurring once; the ten biggest clones make up roughly 13%. The material was peripheral blood, obtained in a trial of Ad26.COV2.S vaccine versus placebo. All receptors derive from a person between 18 and 59 years old who received the Ad26.COV2.S COVID-19 vaccine or a placebo. Each CDR3 is given with its conserved first and last residue. Fields, in order: clone size, J gene, V gene, D gene, CDR3 DNA, CDR3 protein. A D gene is named only where the DNA matches it firmly. Size values are once, few and many counts, or a class for expanded clones, and some rows have none.

- TRBJ2-7 TRBV9 TRBD1 TGTGCCAGCAGCGCGAGCCCCAGACACCGGGACAGGGAATACGAGCAGTACTTC CASSASPRHRDREYEQYF
- TRBJ1-1 TRBV19 TRBD1 TGTGCCAGTAGTGTGGCAGGGGGAGCGGGCATCACTGAAGCTTTCTTT CASSVAGGAGITEAFF
- TRBJ2-1 TRBV28 TRBD2 TGTGCCAGCAGTAAACTAGCGGGCACTGGGGTTGGTAATGAGCAGTTCTTC CASSKLAGTGVGNEQFF
- TRBJ2-1 TRBV30 - TGTGCCAGGGTGGAAGGTAGTGACAATGAGCAGTTCTTC CARVEGSDNEQFF
- TRBJ2-7 TRBV27 - TGTGCCAGCAGTTTGATGGGGATCTACGAGCAGTACTTC CASSLMGIYEQYF
few TRBJ1-1 TRBV6-5 - TGTGCCAGCAGGGGCCCGATCCCGGCCTCAGCTTTCTTT CASRGPIPASAFF
few TRBJ2-7 TRBV6-2/TRBV6-3 - TGTGCCAGCAGTTCGGGAATTTGGGATCAGTACTTC CASSSGIWDQYF
- TRBJ1-2 TRBV7-8 - TGTGCCAGCAGTCGAACCCAGGGCTATGGCTACACCTTC CASSRTQGYGYTF
once TRBJ2-1 TRBV5-4 TRBD2 TGTGCCAGCAGCTCGGGAGGTATCTCCTACAATGAGCAGTTCTTC CASSSGGISYNEQFF
few TRBJ1-5 TRBV6-2/TRBV6-3 TRBD1 TGTGCCAGCAGTTATGACAGGGGTTATAATCAGCCCCAGCATTTT CASSYDRGYNQPQHF
- TRBJ2-5 TRBV12-3/TRBV12-4 - TGTGCCAGCAGTTTTAAGGGACGGGAGACCCAGTACTTC CASSFKGRETQYF
- TRBJ2-3 TRBV4-3 - TGCGCCAGCAGCCAAGAGTTCGTGAGCACAGATACGCAGTATTTT CASSQEFVSTDTQYF
- TRBJ1-2 TRBV10-3 - TGTGCCATCAGTGGGCAGGGGACCAGCTATGGCTACACCTTC CAISGQGTSYGYTF
- TRBJ1-1 TRBV19 - TGTGCCAGTAGTATAGGGGGGAAAATCAACACTGAAGCTTTCTTT CASSIGGKINTEAFF
- TRBJ2-7 TRBV20-1 - TGCAGTGCGGGCGAGCAGTACTTC CSAGEQYF
- TRBJ2-7 TRBV6-2/TRBV6-3 - TGTGCCAGCAGTCACGGGGGGCCCGCCTACGAGCAGTACTTC CASSHGGPAYEQYF
- TRBJ2-3 TRBV9 - TGTGCCAGCAGCACCCCATCCGGGACTGGCACCACAGATACGCAGTATTTT CASSTPSGTGTTDTQYF
- TRBJ2-5 TRBV5-1 TRBD2 TGCGCCAGCAGCTTGTCTAGCGGGACGTGGGAGACCCAGTACTTC CASSLSSGTWETQYF
few TRBJ1-2 TRBV6-2/TRBV6-3 - TGTGCCAGCAGTTACTCGACCGTGAACTATGGCTACACCTTC CASSYSTVNYGYTF
- TRBJ1-5 TRBV2 - TGTGCCAGCAGTGAAAACCGGAATAGCAATCAGCCCCAGCATTTT CASSENRNSNQPQHF
- TRBJ1-1 TRBV30 - TGTGCCTGGACGCCCCGAGGGGCGAACACTGAAGCTTTCTTT CAWTPRGANTEAFF
- TRBJ1-2 TRBV10-3 TRBD1 TGTGCCATCAGTGGAGTAGGGGGCGCGGGAGGCTACACCTTC CAISGVGGAGGYTF